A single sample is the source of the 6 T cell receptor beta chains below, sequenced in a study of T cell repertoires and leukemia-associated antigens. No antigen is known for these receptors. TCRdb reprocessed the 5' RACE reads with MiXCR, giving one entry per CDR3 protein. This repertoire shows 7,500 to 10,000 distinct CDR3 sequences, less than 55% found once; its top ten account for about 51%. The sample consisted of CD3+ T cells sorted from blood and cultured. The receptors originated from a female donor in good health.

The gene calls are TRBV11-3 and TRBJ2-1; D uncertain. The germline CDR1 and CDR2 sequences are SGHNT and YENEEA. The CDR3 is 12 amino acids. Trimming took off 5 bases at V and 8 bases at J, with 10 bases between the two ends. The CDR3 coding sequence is TGTGCCAGCAGCCCCGGCAAGGATGAGCAGTTCTTC. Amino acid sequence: CASSPGKDEQFF.

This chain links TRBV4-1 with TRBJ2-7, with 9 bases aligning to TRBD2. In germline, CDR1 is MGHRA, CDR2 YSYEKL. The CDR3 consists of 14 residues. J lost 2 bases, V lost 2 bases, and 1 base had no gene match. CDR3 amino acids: CASSQLAGAYEQYF. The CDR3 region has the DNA TGCGCCAGCAGCCAATTAGCGGGGGCCTACGAGCAGTACTTC.

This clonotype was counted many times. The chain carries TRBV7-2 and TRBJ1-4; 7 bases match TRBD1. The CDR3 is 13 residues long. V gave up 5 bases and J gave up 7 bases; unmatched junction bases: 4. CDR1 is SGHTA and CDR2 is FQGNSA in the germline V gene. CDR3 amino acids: CASSRGQSEKLFF. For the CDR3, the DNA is TGTGCCAGCAGCCGGGGACAGTCTGAAAAACTGTTTTTT.

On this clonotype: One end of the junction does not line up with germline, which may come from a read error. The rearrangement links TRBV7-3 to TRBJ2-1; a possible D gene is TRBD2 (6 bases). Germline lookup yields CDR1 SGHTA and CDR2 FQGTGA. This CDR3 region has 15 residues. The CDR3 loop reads CVSSFSAGRNNEQFF. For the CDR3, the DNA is TGTGTCAGCAGCTTTTCTGCGGGAAGGAACAATGAGCAGTTCTTC.

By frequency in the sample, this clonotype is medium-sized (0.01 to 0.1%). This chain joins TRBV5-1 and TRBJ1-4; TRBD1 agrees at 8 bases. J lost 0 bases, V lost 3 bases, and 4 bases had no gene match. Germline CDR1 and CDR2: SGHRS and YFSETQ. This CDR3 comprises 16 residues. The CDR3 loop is CASSWGQVSTNEKLFF. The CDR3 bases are TGCGCCAGCAGCTGGGGACAGGTCTCAACTAATGAAAAACTGTTTTTT. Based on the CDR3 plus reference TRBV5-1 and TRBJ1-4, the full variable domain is KAGVTQTPRYLIKTRGQQVTLSCSPISGHRSVSWYQQTPGQGLQFLFEYFSETQRNKGNFPGRFSGRQFSNSRSEMNVSTLELGDSALYLCASSWGQVSTNEKLFFGSGTQLSVL.

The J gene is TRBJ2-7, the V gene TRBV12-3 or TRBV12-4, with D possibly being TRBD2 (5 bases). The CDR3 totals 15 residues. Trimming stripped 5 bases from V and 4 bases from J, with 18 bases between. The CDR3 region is CASSAPEGPSYEQYF. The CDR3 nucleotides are TGTGCCAGCAGTGCCCCCGAGGGCCCCTCGTACGAGCAGTACTTC.